The 2 T cell receptor beta chains reported below all come from one sample, sequenced in a study of cytomegalovirus exposure and HLA in healthy donors. The PCR ran on 60 Vbeta and 13 Jbeta primers. Clones were sequenced by immunoSEQ multiplex PCR, and TCRdb holds only the in-frame ones, with some missing. The repertoire has under 200,000 clones, about 79% of them found once; the top ten carry 0.65% to 0.95%. Input material: PBMCs. These receptor sequences come from a female donor in good health and CMV-seronegative.

To note about this clone: The junction and the germline gene differ at one end; a read error may be behind it. The V call is TRBV6-5, the J call TRBJ2-4; D remains unclear. This CDR3 is built from 13 residues. Germline-derived CDR1 and CDR2 are MNHEY and SVGAGI. CDR3 sequence (DNA): TGTGCCAGCAGGCCTACAGCCAAAAACAGTCAGTACTTC. This translates into CASRPTAKNSQYF.

This chain connects TRBV4-2 to TRBJ1-2; D gene uncertain. The CDR3 has 14 amino acids. V dropped 0 bases and J dropped 4 bases, with 9 bases sitting between them. The germline gives CDR1 LGHNA, CDR2 YNFKEQ. The CDR3: CASSQDALSYGYTF. In DNA, the CDR3 is TGTGCCAGCAGCCAAGATGCTCTGAGCTATGGCTACACCTTC.